Listed below are T cell receptor beta chains from one sample, sequenced in a study of vaccination and CD4 T cells after COVID-19. TCRdb itself ran the PCR reads through MiXCR, one entry per CDR3 protein. Among tens of thousands of distinct CDR3 sequences, around three fifths were seen once, and the ten largest hold about 3%. Their recognized antigens are unknown. The sample was CD4+ T cells from blood, cultured in vitro. The origin of the receptors is a human donor who had recovered from COVID-19. Both conserved end residues are part of each CDR3. Fields, in order: D gene, J gene, V gene, clone size, CDR3 protein, CDR3 DNA. A D gene is named only where the DNA matches it firmly. The size field is filled for only some rows; it gives once, few, many or a size class.

-	TRBJ2-7	TRBV19	-	CASSTPGGSAGYEQYF	TGTGCCAGTAGTACCCCCGGGGGTAGCGCGGGCTACGAGCAGTACTTC
-	TRBJ1-1	TRBV6-1	few	CASSPMRGGGGRNTEAFF	TGTGCCAGCAGTCCAATGAGGGGAGGAGGAGGAAGGAACACTGAAGCTTTCTTT
-	TRBJ1-3	TRBV7-8	few	CATRRGSGNTIYF	TGTGCCACCCGAAGGGGCTCTGGAAACACCATATATTTT
-	TRBJ1-2	TRBV18	-	CASSPNLGAPVYGYTF	TGTGCCAGCTCACCAAATCTTGGGGCTCCGGTCTATGGCTACACCTTC
-	TRBJ1-1	TRBV7-3	-	CASSRGMNTEAFF	TGTGCCAGCAGCCGCGGAATGAACACTGAAGCTTTCTTT
-	TRBJ2-7	TRBV6-2/TRBV6-3	-	CASSYGWGDQTYEQYF	TGTGCCAGCAGTTACGGCTGGGGGGATCAGACCTACGAGCAGTACTTC
-	TRBJ1-1	TRBV5-1	-	CASSTDPTYTEAFF	TGCGCCAGCAGCACGGACCCCACTTACACTGAAGCTTTCTTT
-	TRBJ1-2	TRBV28	medium-sized	CATYINYGYTF	TGTGCCACCTACATTAACTATGGCTACACCTTC
-	TRBJ1-5	TRBV28	-	CASSSNNQPQHF	TGTGCCAGCAGCTCAAACAATCAGCCCCAGCATTTT
-	TRBJ2-7	TRBV6-1	few	CASSRDGSYEQYF	TGTGCCAGCAGTCGGGACGGGTCCTACGAGCAGTACTTC
-	TRBJ1-5	TRBV2	few	CASHQGNQPQHF	TGTGCCAGCCACCAGGGAAATCAGCCCCAGCATTTT
TRBD1	TRBJ2-2	TRBV6-1	-	CASSPDRGTGELFF	TGTGCCAGCAGTCCGGACAGGGGGACCGGGGAGCTGTTTTTT
TRBD1	TRBJ1-3	TRBV2	once	CASRGQTGNTIYF	TGTGCCAGCAGGGGACAGACTGGAAACACCATATATTTT
TRBD1	TRBJ2-2	TRBV7-9	-	CASTDRGAPRELFF	TGTGCCAGCACCGACAGGGGGGCCCCCCGGGAGCTGTTTTTT
TRBD1	TRBJ2-7	TRBV7-2	-	CASSPFPRGRDEQYF	TGTGCCAGCAGCCCCTTCCCCAGGGGGCGAGACGAGCAGTACTTC
-	TRBJ1-2	TRBV7-2	-	CASSLGGQARGYTF	TGTGCCAGCAGCTTAGGGGGCCAGGCCAGAGGCTACACCTTC
-	TRBJ1-5	TRBV7-8	few	CASSLTGQPNQPQHF	TGTGCCAGCAGCTTAACCGGACAGCCGAATCAGCCCCAGCATTTT
-	TRBJ2-5	TRBV20-1	-	CSARAVEETQYF	TGCAGTGCTAGGGCAGTAGAGGAGACCCAGTACTTC
TRBD1	TRBJ1-5	TRBV7-8	-	CASSDRQGSNQPQHF	TGTGCCAGCAGCGATAGACAGGGGAGCAATCAGCCCCAGCATTTT
-	TRBJ1-1	TRBV7-9	few	CASSLSNTEAFF	TGTGCCAGCAGCTTATCGAACACTGAAGCTTTCTTT
-	TRBJ2-7	TRBV7-8	once	CASSPGLSQEQYF	TGTGCCAGCAGCCCCGGACTCTCCCAGGAGCAGTACTTC
-	TRBJ1-1	TRBV6-1	-	CASRTVEAFF	TGTGCCTCACGGACAGTCGAAGCTTTCTTT
-	TRBJ1-2	TRBV19	-	CASKRGFYGYTF	TGTGCCAGTAAGAGGGGGTTCTATGGCTACACCTTC